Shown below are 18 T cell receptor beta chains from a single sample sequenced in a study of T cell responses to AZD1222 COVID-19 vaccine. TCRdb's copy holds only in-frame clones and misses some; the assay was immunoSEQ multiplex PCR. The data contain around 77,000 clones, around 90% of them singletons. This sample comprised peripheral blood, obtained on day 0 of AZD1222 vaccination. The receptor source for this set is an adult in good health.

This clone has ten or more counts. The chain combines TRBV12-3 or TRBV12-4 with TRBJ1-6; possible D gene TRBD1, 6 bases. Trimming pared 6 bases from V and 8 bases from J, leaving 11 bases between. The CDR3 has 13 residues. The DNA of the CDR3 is TGTGCCAGCAGGACAGGTTATGATTCACCCCTCCACTTT. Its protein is CASRTGYDSPLHF.

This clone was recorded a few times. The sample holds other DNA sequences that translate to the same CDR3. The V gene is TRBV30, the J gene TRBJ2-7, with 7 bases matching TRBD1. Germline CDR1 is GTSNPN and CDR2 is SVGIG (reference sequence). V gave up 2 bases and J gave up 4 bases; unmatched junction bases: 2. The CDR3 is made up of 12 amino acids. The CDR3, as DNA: TGTGCCTGGAGTAGGGGGCGGTACGAGCAGTACTTC. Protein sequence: CAWSRGRYEQYF.

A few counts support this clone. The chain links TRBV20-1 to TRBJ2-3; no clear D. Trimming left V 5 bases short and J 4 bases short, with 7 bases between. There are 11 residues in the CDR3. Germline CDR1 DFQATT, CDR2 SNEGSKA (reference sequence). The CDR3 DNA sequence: TGCAGTGCTTTAGTATCAGATACGCAGTATTTT. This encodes CSALVSDTQYF.

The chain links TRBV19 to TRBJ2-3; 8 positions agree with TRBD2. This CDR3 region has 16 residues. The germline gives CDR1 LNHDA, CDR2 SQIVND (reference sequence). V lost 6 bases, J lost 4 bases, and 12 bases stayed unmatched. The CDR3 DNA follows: TGTGCCAGTAGCCCCTTACGGGGGGGGCGCTCAGATACGCAGTATTTT. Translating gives CASSPLRGGRSDTQYF.

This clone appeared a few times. CDR3 DNA: TGTGCCAGCAGCTTATTTTTAGTGGAGACCCAGTACTTC. Protein sequence: CASSLFLVETQYF. The V gene is TRBV7-8, the J gene TRBJ2-5; unclear D gene. Germline CDR1 is SGHVS and CDR2 is FQNEAQ. V was trimmed by 2 bases and J by 5 bases, leaving 9 bases between them. This CDR3 is built from 13 residues.

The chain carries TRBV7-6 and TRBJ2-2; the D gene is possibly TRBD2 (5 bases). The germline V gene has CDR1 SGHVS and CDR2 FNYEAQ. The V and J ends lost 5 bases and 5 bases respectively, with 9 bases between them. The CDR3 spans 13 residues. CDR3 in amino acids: CASSKTGTGELFF. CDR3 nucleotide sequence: TGTGCCAGCAGCAAAACGGGGACCGGGGAGCTGTTTTTT. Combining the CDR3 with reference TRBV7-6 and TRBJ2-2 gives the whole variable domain GAGVSQSPRYKVTKRGQDVALRCDPISGHVSLYWYRQALGQGPEFLTYFNYEAQQDKSGLPNDRFSAERPEGSISTLTIQRTEQRDSAMYRCASSKTGTGELFFGEGSRLTVL.

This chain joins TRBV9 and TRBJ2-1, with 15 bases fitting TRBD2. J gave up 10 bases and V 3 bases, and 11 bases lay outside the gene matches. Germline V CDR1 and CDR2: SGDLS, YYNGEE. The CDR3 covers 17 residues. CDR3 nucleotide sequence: TGTGCCAGCAGCGCAACACCGGGACTAGCGGGGGGAAGCGAGCAGTTCTTC. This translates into CASSATPGLAGGSEQFF.

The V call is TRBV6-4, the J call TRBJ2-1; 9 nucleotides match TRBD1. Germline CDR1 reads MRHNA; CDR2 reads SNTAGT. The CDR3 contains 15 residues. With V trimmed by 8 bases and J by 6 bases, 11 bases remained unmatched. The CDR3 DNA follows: TGTGCCAGCTCCCCTGGGACAGGGAGTTTCAATGAGCAGTTCTTC. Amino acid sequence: CASSPGTGSFNEQFF.

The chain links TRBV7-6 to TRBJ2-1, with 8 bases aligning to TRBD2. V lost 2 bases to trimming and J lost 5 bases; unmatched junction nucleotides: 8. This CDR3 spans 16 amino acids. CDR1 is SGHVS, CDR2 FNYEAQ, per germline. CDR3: CASSLTGGKIHNEQFF. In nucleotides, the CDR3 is TGTGCCAGCAGCTTAACGGGGGGGAAGATTCACAATGAGCAGTTCTTC.

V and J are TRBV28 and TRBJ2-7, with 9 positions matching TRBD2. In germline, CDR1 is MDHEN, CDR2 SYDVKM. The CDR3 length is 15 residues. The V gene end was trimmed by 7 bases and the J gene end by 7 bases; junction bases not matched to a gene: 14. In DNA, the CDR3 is TGTGCCAGCACCCCAGGAGCTAGCGGGGAGAGGGAGCAGTACTTC. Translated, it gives CASTPGASGEREQYF.

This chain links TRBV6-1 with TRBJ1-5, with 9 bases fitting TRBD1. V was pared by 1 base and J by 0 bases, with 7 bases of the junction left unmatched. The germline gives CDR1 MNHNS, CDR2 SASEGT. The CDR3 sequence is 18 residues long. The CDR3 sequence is CASSEDRGRSNSNQPQHF. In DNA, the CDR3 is TGTGCCAGCAGTGAAGACAGGGGGCGCAGCAATAGCAATCAGCCCCAGCATTTT.

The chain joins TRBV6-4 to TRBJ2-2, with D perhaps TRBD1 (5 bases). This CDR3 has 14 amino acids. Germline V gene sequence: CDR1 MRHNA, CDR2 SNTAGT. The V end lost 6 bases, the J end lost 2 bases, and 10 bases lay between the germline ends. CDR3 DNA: TGTGCCAGCAGACTACAGGAAAACACCGGGGAGCTGTTTTTT. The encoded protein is CASRLQENTGELFF.

CDR3 nucleotide sequence: TGTGCCAGCAGCTTTGGGGGGCTCGAGCAGTACTTC. This encodes CASSFGGLEQYF. The chain joins TRBV5-6 to TRBJ2-7; either TRBD1 or TRBD2 may fit D (6 bases each). Trimming shortened V by 2 bases and J by 6 bases, and 9 bases separated the two germline ends. Germline lookup yields CDR1 SGHDT and CDR2 YYEEEE. The CDR3 sequence is 12 residues long. Variable domain in full (rest from reference TRBV5-6 and TRBJ2-7): DAGVTQSPTHLIKTRGQQVTLRCSPKSGHDTVSWYQQALGQGPQFIFQYYEEEERQRGNFPDRFSGHQFPNYSSELNVNALLLGDSALYLCASSFGGLEQYFGPGTRLTVT.

This chain's CDR3 is CASSYDGNYGYTF. DNA for the CDR3: TGCGCCAGCAGCTACGACGGAAACTATGGCTACACCTTC. The rearrangement joins TRBV5-1 to TRBJ1-2; D remains unclear. The CDR3 has 13 amino acids. V lost 3 bases to trimming and J lost 2 bases, with 8 bases between them. Germline lookup yields CDR1 SGHRS and CDR2 YFSETQ.

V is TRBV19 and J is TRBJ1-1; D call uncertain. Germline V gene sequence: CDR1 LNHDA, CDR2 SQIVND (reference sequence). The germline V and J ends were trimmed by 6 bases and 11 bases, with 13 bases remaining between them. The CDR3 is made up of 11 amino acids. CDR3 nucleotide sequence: TGTGCCAGTAGGACGGACCGGTGGGCTTTCTTT. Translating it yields CASRTDRWAFF.

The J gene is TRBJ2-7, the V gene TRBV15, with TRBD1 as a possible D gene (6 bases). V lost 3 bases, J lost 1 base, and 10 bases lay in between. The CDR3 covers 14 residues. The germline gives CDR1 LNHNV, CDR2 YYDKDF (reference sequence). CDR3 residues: CATSSRDISYEQYF. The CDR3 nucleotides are TGTGCCACCAGCAGCCGGGACATTTCCTACGAGCAGTACTTC.

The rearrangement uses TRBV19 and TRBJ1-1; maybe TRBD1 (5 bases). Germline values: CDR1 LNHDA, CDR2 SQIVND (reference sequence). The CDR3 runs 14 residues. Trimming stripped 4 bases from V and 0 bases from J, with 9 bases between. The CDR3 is CASSTRAMNTEAFF. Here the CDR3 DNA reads TGTGCCAGTAGTACCAGGGCGATGAACACTGAAGCTTTCTTT.

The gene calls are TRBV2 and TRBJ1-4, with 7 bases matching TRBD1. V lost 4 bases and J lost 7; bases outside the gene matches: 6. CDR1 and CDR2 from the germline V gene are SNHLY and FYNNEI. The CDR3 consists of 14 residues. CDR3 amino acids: CASSVGGTVEKLFF. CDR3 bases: TGTGCCAGCAGTGTGGGCGGGACAGTTGAAAAACTGTTTTTT.